The present TCR beta chain was sequenced within a study of monozygotic twins with inflammatory bowel disease. The template switching step added UMIs that contained a 6-nucleotide sample barcode. TCRdb re-called the 5' RACE reads; one entry per CDR3 protein, DNA not given. This listing includes some 100,000 distinct CDR3 sequences. This TCR derives from a human donor with ulcerative colitis or Crohn's disease, or a healthy co-twin of an affected twin (not recorded which). Sequenced material: blood.

Here the CDR3 reads CASSTTRDGDTQYF. The rearrangement links TRBV19 to TRBJ2-3; without DNA, the TCRdb call of TRBD1 cannot be checked. Per germline, CDR1 LNHDA and CDR2 SQIVND (reference sequence). The CDR3 contains 14 residues.